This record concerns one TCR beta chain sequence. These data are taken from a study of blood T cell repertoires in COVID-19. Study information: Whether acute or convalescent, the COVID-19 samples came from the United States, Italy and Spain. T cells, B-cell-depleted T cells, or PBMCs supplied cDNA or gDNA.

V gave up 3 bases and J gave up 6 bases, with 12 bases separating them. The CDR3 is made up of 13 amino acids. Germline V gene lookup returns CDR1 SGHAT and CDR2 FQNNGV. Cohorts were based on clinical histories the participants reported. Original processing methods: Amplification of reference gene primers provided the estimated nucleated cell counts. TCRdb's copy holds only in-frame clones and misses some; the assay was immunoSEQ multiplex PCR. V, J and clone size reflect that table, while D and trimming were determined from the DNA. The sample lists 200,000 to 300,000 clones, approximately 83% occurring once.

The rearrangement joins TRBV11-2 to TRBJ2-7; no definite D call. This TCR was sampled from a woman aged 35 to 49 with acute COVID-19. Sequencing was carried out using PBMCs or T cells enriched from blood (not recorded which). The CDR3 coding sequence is TGTGCCAGCAGCTTTGACCGTATAGCCGAGCAGTACTTC. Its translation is CASSFDRIAEQYF.